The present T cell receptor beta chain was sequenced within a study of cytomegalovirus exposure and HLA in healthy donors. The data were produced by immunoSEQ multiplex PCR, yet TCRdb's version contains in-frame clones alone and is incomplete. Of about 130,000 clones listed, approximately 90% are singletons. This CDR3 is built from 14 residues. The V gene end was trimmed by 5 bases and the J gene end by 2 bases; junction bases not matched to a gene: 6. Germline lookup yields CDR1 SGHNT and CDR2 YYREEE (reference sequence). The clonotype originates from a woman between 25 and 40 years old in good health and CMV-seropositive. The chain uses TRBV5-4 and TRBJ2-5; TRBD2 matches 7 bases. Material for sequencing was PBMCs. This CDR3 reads CASRDTSAQETQYF. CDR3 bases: TGTGCCAGCAGGGATACTAGCGCTCAAGAGACCCAGTACTTC.